The following is a TCR beta chain sequence with its context. Its antigen is not known. CDR3 length: 15 amino acids. Germline V gene data show CDR1 as SGHNT and CDR2 as YENEEA. Trimming took 3 bases from V and 9 from J; bases not matched to a gene: 7. TCR beta CDR3 regions were amplified from RNA. TCR CDR3 underwent first-round RT-PCR with the HTBI primer set. TCRdb reprocessed the multiplex PCR reads via MiXCR and lists one record per CDR3 protein. This sample has about 410,000 distinct CDR3 sequences, with 14% to 15% found just once. The data originate from a study of T cells in Graves' hyperthyroidism and ophthalmopathy. Study in general: Staff took peripheral blood when the initial diagnosis was made, before any treatment began.

The study, taken as a whole, reports: Blood held most thyroid clonotypes expanded above 0.001 frequency.

The sequence was collected from a man younger than 35 with Graves' ophthalmopathy. Material for sequencing was blood. The rearrangement joins TRBV11-3 to TRBJ2-1; TRBD2 matches 11 bases. The CDR3 spells CASSLGTSGSSEQFF. DNA of the CDR3: TGTGCCAGCAGCTTGGGTACTAGCGGGAGCAGTGAGCAGTTCTTC.